The T cell receptor (beta chain) described here comes from a study of cytomegalovirus exposure and HLA in healthy donors. Study information: Researchers found that less than 90% of over 350 genotyped donors fell within the Caucasian-associated ancestry cluster.

Study-level points and caveats: Indistinguishable V segments, including TRBV6-2 and TRBV6-3, were excluded.

V shed 4 bases and J shed 1 base, with 11 bases lying between them. This CDR3 has 14 residues. Germline CDR1 is SGHRS and CDR2 is YFSETQ. About this clone itself: The antigen remains undetermined.

Amplification used 60 Vbeta primers and 13 Jbeta primers. Generated by immunoSEQ multiplex PCR, the TCRdb table keeps only in-frame clones and is missing some. The sample records over 110,000 clones, around 82% being singletons. The source is a woman aged 40-49 years in good health and CMV-seropositive. The chain links TRBV5-1 to TRBJ2-5, with a possible D match to TRBD1 (5 bases). The source material was PBMCs. The CDR3 bases are TGCGCCAGCAGCAAGACAGCCTCCCAAGAGACCCAGTACTTC. The encoded protein is CASSKTASQETQYF.